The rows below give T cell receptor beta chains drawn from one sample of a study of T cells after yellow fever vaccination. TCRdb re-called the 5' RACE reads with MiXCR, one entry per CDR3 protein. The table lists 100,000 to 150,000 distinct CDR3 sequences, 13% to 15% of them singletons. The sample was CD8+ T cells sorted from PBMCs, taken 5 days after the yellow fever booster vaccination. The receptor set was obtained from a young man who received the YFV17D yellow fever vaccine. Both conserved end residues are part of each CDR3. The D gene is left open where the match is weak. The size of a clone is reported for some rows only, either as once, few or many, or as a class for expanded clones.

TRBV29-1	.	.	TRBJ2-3	CSVGYQGDTQYF	TGCAGCGTTGGTTATCAGGGAGATACGCAGTATTTT
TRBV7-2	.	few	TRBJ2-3	CASSLGNRATDTQYF	TGTGCCAGCAGCTTAGGGAACAGGGCCACAGATACGCAGTATTTT
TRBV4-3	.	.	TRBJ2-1	CASSQQTREQGNEQFF	TGCGCCAGCAGCCAACAGACACGGGAACAGGGCAATGAGCAGTTCTTC
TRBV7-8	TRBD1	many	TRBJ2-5	CASSLAPDRGVLQETQYF	TGTGCCAGCAGCTTAGCCCCGGACAGGGGGGTCCTCCAAGAGACCCAGTACTTC
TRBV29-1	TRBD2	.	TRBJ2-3	CSVEPTSGLNTDTQYF	TGCAGCGTTGAACCGACTAGCGGCTTGAACACAGATACGCAGTATTTT
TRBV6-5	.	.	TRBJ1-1	CASSYGLGRGEAFF	TGTGCCAGCAGTTACGGTCTCGGGCGGGGCGAAGCTTTCTTT
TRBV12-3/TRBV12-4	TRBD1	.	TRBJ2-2	CASSWTGNTGELFF	TGTGCCAGCAGTTGGACAGGGAACACCGGGGAGCTGTTTTTT
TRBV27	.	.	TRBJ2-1	CASTQGNEQFF	TGTGCCAGCACGCAGGGGAATGAGCAGTTCTTC
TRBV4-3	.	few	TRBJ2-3	CASSQGVSLTDTQYF	TGCGCCAGCAGCCAAGGTGTCAGCCTCACAGATACGCAGTATTTT
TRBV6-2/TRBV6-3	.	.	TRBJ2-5	CASSYRGTEYQETQYF	TGTGCCAGCAGTTACAGAGGGACGGAGTACCAAGAGACCCAGTACTTC
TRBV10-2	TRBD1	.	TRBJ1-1	CASRTGVVAFF	TGCGCCAGCAGGACAGGGGTTGTTGCTTTCTTT
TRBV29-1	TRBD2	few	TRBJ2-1	CSVIGTIIDNEQFF	TGCAGCGTGATAGGGACTATAATCGACAATGAGCAGTTCTTC
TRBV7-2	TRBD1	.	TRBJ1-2	CASSLVTPRGLNYGYTF	TGTGCCAGCAGCTTAGTCACGCCGAGGGGGCTGAACTATGGCTACACCTTC
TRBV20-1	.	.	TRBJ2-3	CSVPRETQYF	TGCAGTGTCCCCAGGGAAACGCAGTATTTT
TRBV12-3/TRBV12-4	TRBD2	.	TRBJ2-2	CASRPLAGGDTGELFF	TGTGCCAGCAGGCCTCTAGCGGGGGGAGACACCGGGGAGCTGTTTTTT
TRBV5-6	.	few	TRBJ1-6	CASSFGNSPLHF	TGTGCCAGCAGCTTTGGAAACTCACCCCTCCACTTT
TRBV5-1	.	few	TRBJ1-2	CASSLRTREGYTF	TGCGCCAGCAGCTTACGGACCCGGGAAGGCTACACCTTC
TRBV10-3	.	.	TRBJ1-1	CAISEGSTSNTEAFF	TGTGCCATCAGTGAGGGTTCTACTTCGAACACTGAAGCTTTCTTT
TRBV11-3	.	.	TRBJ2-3	CASSSRDNTDTQYF	TGTGCCAGCAGCAGCCGGGACAACACAGATACGCAGTATTTT
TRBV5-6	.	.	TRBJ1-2	CASSPRDGIIGGYTF	TGTGCCAGCAGCCCCAGGGACGGAATAATCGGAGGCTACACCTTC
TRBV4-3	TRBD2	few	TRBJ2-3	CASSRAGGPTDTQYF	TGCGCCAGCAGCCGAGCGGGGGGGCCGACAGATACGCAGTATTTT
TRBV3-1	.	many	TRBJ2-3	CASSQDEGGAPSTDTQYF	TGTGCCAGCAGCCAAGATGAAGGCGGGGCTCCTAGCACAGATACGCAGTATTTT
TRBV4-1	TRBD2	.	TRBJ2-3	CASGGGGTDTQYF	TGCGCCAGCGGGGGGGGGGGCACAGATACGCAGTATTTT
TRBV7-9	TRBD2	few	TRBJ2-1	CAGFGGGLSYNEQFF	TGTGCCGGATTCGGGGGGGGTCTCTCCTACAATGAGCAGTTCTTC
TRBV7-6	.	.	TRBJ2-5	CATRRARETQYF	TGTGCCACTCGTCGGGCGCGAGAGACCCAGTACTTC
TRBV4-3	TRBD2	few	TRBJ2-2	CASSQVVLAGTGELFF	TGCGCCAGCAGCCAAGTGGTCCTAGCGGGGACCGGGGAGCTGTTTTTT
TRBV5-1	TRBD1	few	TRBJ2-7	CASSLGQGIHEQYF	TGCGCCAGCAGCTTAGGACAGGGTATCCACGAGCAGTACTTC
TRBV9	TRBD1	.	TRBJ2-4	CASSVRDRGNIQYF	TGTGCCAGCAGCGTCCGGGACAGGGGGAACATTCAGTACTTC
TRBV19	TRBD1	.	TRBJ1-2	CASSRHTLGTGSNYGYTF	TGTGCCAGTAGTCGCCACACACTCGGGACAGGAAGTAACTATGGCTACACCTTC
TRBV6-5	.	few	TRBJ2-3	CASSYDNTQYF	TGTGCCAGCAGTTACGACAATACGCAGTATTTT
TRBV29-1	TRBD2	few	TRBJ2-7	CSVDGGSPYEQYF	TGCAGCGTTGACGGGGGGTCACCCTACGAGCAGTACTTC
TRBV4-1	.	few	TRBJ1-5	CASSAGFGQPQHF	TGCGCCAGCAGCGCAGGGTTCGGTCAGCCCCAGCATTTT
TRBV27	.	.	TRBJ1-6	CTSSFLAPETGNSPLHF	TGCACCAGCAGTTTTCTCGCCCCGGAAACCGGGAATTCACCCCTCCACTTT
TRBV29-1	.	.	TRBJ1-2	CSVAPPESNYGYTF	TGCAGCGTTGCACCGCCTGAGAGTAACTATGGCTACACCTTC
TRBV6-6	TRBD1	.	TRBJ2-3	CASSRDRGRTDTQYF	TGTGCCAGCAGCCGGGACAGGGGGCGTACAGATACGCAGTATTTT
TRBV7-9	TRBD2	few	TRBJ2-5	CASGKRTSGGSLFETQYF	TGTGCCAGCGGAAAAAGGACTAGCGGGGGGTCCTTATTCGAGACCCAGTACTTC
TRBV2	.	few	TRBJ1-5	CASSAGLQRSRPQHF	TGTGCCAGCAGTGCGGGACTCCAAAGAAGTCGGCCCCAGCATTTT
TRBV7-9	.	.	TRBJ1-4	CASSEDQRGVANEKLFF	TGTGCCAGCAGCGAAGACCAACGGGGGGTCGCTAATGAAAAACTGTTTTTT
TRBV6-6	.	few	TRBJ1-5	CASSTGSENQPQHF	TGTGCCAGCAGTACAGGGAGTGAAAATCAGCCCCAGCATTTT
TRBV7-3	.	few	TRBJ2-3	CASSSGVAGTDTQYF	TGTGCCAGCAGCTCCGGGGTAGCGGGCACAGATACGCAGTATTTT
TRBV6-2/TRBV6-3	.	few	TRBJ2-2	CASKGPLAPGELFF	TGTGCCAGCAAGGGCCCCCTAGCCCCCGGGGAGCTGTTTTTT
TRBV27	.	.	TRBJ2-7	CASSFSFGLSYEQYF	TGTGCCAGCAGTTTTTCCTTTGGGCTCTCCTACGAGCAGTACTTC
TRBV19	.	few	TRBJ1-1	CASKANTEAFF	TGTGCCAGCAAGGCGAACACTGAAGCTTTCTTT
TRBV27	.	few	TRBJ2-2	CASSPSAGVNTGELFF	TGTGCCAGCAGTCCTAGCGCCGGGGTCAACACCGGGGAGCTGTTTTTT
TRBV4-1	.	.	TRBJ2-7	CASSRTGLSSYEQYF	TGCGCCAGCAGCCGGACGGGCCTAAGCTCGTACGAGCAGTACTTC
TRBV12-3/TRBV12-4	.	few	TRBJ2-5	CASTERGPPGTQYF	TGTGCCAGCACCGAAAGGGGCCCCCCGGGGACCCAGTACTTC
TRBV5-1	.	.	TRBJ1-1	CASSLYHVGGLNTEAFF	TGCGCCAGCAGCTTGTATCACGTCGGGGGGCTTAACACTGAAGCTTTCTTT
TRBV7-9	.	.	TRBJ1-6	CASSWEDTNSPLHF	TGTGCCAGCAGCTGGGAGGACACTAATTCACCCCTCCACTTT
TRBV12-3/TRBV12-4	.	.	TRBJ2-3	CASSDRSWAQYF	TGTGCCAGCAGTGACAGGAGCTGGGCGCAGTATTTT
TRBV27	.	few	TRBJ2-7	CASKAGVSSYEQYF	TGTGCCAGCAAGGCAGGGGTTTCCTCCTACGAGCAGTACTTC
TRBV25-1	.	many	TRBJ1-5	CASSDRAWDSNQPQHF	TGTGCCAGCAGTGACCGGGCCTGGGACAGCAATCAGCCCCAGCATTTT
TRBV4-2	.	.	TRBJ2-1	CASSQVRIRGEPYNEQFF	TGTGCCAGCAGCCAAGTTAGGATCAGGGGTGAGCCCTACAATGAGCAGTTCTTC
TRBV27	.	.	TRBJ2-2	CASSLTVTGELFF	TGTGCCAGCAGTTTAACCGTTACCGGGGAGCTGTTTTTT
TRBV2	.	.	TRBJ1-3	CASSVGAGNTIYF	TGTGCCAGCAGCGTGGGAGCTGGAAACACCATATATTTT